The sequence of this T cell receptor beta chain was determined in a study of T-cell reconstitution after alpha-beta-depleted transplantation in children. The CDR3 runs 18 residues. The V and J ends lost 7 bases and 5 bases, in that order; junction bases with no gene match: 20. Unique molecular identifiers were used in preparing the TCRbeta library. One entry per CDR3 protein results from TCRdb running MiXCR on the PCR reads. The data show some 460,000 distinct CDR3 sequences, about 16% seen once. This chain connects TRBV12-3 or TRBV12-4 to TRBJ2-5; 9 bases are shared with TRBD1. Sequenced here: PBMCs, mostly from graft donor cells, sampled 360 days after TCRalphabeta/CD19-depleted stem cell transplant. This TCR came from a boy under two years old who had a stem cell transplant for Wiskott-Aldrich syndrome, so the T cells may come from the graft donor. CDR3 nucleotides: TGTGCCAGCAAGAAATCAGGACAGGGGTGGGGGCAAAGGGAGACCCAGTACTTC. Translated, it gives CASKKSGQGWGQRETQYF.